This T cell receptor beta chain was recorded in a study of beta chain features in type 1 diabetes. The CDR3 loop spans 15 amino acids. Losses at the gene ends were 4 bases for V and 2 bases for J; bases not matched to a gene: 6. CDR1 is MGHDK and CDR2 is SYGVNS in the germline V gene. A word on this clone: What it binds is unknown.

cDNA synthesis used the whole RNA isolate, giving expressed TCRB sequences. Libraries were prepared by immunoSEQ multiplex PCR; TCRdb keeps only in-frame clonotypes and omits some of them. Among about 47,000 clones listed, roughly 45% were seen once. Study results and limitations: Researchers report that Type 1 diabetes patients had moderately but significantly shorter TCRB CDR3s across all four CD4+ subsets.

This sequence was found in a man younger than 40 with type 1 diabetes. The sample was stem cell memory CD4+ T cells from blood. The V and J genes are TRBV25-1 and TRBJ2-3, with 7 bases fitting TRBD2. The CDR3 DNA reads as TGTGCCAGCAGTGTAGGGACTACATTCACAGATACGCAGTATTTT. It specifies CASSVGTTFTDTQYF.